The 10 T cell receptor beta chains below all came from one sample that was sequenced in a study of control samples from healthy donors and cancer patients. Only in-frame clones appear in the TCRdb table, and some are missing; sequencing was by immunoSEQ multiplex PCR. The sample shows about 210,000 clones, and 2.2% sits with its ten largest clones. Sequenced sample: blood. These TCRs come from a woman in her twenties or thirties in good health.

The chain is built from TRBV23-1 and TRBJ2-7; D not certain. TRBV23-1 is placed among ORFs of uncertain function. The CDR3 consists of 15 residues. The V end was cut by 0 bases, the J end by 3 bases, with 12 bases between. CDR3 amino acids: CASSQSEGRNYEQYF. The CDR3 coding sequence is TGCGCCAGCAGTCAATCTGAAGGCAGGAACTACGAGCAGTACTTC.

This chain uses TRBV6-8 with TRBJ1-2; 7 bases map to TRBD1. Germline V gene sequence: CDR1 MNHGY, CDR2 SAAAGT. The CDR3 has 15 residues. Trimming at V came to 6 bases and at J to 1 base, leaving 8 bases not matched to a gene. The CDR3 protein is CASREGATFNYGYTF. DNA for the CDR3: TGTGCCAGCAGAGAGGGGGCGACTTTTAACTATGGCTACACCTTC.

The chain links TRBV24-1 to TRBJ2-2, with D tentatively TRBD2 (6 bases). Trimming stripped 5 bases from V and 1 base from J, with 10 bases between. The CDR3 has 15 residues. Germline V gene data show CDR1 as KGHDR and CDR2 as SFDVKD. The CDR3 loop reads CATSVRELNTGELFF. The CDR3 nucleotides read TGTGCCACCAGTGTTCGGGAGCTGAACACCGGGGAGCTGTTTTTT.

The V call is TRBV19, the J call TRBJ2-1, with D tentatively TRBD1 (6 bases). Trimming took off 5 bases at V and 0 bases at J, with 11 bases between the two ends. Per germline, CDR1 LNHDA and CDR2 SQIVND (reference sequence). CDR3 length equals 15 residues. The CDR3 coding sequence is TGTGCCAGTAGTGCACAGGGCAGCTCCTACAATGAGCAGTTCTTC. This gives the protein CASSAQGSSYNEQFF.

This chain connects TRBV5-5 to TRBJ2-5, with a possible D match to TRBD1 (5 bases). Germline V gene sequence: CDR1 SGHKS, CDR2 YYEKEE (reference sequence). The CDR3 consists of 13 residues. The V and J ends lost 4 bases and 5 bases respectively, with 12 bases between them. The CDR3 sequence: CASSPGFAETQYF. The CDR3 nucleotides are TGTGCCAGCAGCCCAGGGTTCGCGGAGACCCAGTACTTC.

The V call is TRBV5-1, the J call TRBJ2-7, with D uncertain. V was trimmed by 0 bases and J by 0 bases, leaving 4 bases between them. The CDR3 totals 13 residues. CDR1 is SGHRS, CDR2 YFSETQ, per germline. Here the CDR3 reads CASSLGASYEQYF. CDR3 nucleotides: TGCGCCAGCAGCTTGGGAGCCTCCTACGAGCAGTACTTC.

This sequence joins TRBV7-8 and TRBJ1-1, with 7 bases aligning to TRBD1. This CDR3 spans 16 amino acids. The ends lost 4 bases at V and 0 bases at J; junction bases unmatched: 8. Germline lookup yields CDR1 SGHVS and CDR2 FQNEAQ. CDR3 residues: CASSYPGQLMNTEAFF. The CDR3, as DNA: TGTGCCAGCAGCTATCCGGGACAGCTCATGAACACTGAAGCTTTCTTT.

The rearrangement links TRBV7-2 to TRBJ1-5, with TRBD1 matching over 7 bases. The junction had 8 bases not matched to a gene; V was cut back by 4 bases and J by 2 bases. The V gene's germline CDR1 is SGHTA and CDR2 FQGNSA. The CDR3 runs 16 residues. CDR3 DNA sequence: TGTGCCAGCAGCTCTCAGGGGGGTATTCGCAATCAGCCCCAGCATTTT. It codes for CASSSQGGIRNQPQHF. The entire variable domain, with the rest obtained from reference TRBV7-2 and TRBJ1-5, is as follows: GAGVSQSPSNKVTEKGKDVELRCDPISGHTALYWYRQSLGQGLEFLIYFQGNSAPDKSGLPSDRFSAERTGGSVSTLTIQRTQQEDSAVYLCASSSQGGIRNQPQHFGDGTRLSIL.

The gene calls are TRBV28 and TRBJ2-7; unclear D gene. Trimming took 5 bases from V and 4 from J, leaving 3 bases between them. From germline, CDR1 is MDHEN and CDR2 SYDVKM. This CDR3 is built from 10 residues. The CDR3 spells CASSHYEQYF. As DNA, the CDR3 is TGTGCCAGCAGTCATTACGAGCAGTACTTC.

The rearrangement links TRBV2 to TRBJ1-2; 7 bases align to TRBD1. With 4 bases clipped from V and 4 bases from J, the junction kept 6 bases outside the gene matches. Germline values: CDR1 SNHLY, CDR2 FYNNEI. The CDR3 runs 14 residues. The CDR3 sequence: CASSVPTGSYGYTF. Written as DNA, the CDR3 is TGTGCCAGCAGTGTCCCGACAGGGTCCTATGGCTACACCTTC.